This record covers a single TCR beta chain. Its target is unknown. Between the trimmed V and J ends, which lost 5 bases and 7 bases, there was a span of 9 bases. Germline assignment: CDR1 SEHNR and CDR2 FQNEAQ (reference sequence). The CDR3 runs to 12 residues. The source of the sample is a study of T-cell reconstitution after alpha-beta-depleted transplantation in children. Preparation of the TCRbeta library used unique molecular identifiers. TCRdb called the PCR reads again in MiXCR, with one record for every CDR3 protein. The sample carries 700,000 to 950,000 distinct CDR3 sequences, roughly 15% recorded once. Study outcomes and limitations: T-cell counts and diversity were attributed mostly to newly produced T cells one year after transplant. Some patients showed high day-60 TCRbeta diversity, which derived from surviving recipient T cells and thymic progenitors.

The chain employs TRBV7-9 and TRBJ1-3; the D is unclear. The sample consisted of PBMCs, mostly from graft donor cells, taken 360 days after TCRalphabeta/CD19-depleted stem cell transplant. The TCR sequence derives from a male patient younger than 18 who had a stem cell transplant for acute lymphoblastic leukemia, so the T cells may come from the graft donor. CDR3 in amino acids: CASSLPQNTIYF. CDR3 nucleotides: TGTGCCAGCAGCCTTCCCCAGAACACCATATATTTT.